This T cell receptor beta chain was observed in a study of blood T cell repertoires in COVID-19. CDR3 length: 15 amino acids. From germline, CDR1 is SGHTA and CDR2 FQGNSA. Trimming stripped 1 base from V and 5 bases from J, with 14 bases between. TCRdb's table, derived via immunoSEQ multiplex PCR, lists solely in-frame clones and lacks some. The data contain about 310,000 clones, approximately 88% of them singletons. Material: PBMCs or T cells enriched from blood (not recorded which). The chain is built from TRBV7-2 and TRBJ1-2; D perhaps matches TRBD1 (5 bases). This sequence originates from a woman between 18 and 29 years old who had recovered from COVID-19. CDR3 sequence reads: CASSLVPGYGYGYTF. The CDR3 DNA follows: TGTGCCAGCAGCTTAGTTCCAGGGTATGGGTATGGCTACACCTTC.